Listed here are 14 T cell receptor beta chains from one sample, sequenced in a study of OX40 agonist ivuxolimab in advanced cancers. Profiling relied on immunoSEQ multiplex PCR, and the TCRdb table lists in-frame clones only, not all of them. This repertoire shows about 52,000 clones, around four fifths found once; its top ten account for less than 5%. Material: CD4+ or CD8+ T cells sorted from blood, obtained in a trial of the OX40 agonist ivuxolimab. These receptors all come from an adult with an advanced solid tumor such as melanoma, head and neck, liver or kidney cancer.

This clone appeared a single time. The chain carries TRBV7-2 and TRBJ2-7, with TRBD1 identical over 10 bases. The CDR3 totals 14 residues. CDR1 is SGHTA and CDR2 is FQGNSA in the germline V gene. The V and J ends lost 6 bases and 0 bases, in that order; junction bases with no gene match: 2. CDR3 sequence: CASRGQGPSYEQYF. CDR3 DNA: TGTGCCAGCAGGGGACAGGGGCCCTCCTACGAGCAGTACTTC.

The V call is TRBV5-1, the J call TRBJ2-2; no reliable D call. The CDR3 consists of 12 residues. Trimming removed 6 bases at V and 6 bases at J, with 9 bases between. The germline CDR1 and CDR2 sequences are SGHRS and YFSETQ. CDR3 DNA: TGCGCCAGCACCTTAGAGGCCGGGGAGCTGTTTTTT. Translating gives CASTLEAGELFF. The full variable domain, with the rest looked up from reference TRBV5-1 and TRBJ2-2, is KAGVTQTPRYLIKTRGQQVTLSCSPISGHRSVSWYQQTPGQGLQFLFEYFSETQRNKGNFPGRFSGRQFSNSRSEMNVSTLELGDSALYLCASTLEAGELFFGEGSRLTVL.

The rearrangement joins TRBV5-1 to TRBJ2-1, with 15 bases identical to TRBD2. The CDR3 runs to 17 residues. Germline V gene data show CDR1 as SGHRS and CDR2 as YFSETQ. The J segment lost 3 bases and the V segment lost 4 bases, leaving 5 bases of the junction unmatched. CDR3 DNA: TGCGCCAGCAGCGAGGGACTAGCGGGGGGCCACTACAATGAGCAGTTCTTC. It translates to CASSEGLAGGHYNEQFF.

The chain employs TRBV6-1 and TRBJ2-2; D remains unclear. Trimming shortened V by 10 bases and J by 3 bases, and 15 bases separated the two germline ends. Germline V CDR1 and CDR2: MNHNS, SASEGT. The length of the CDR3 is 14 residues. The CDR3 here is CATRRMGDTGELFF. CDR3 sequence (DNA): TGTGCCACCCGAAGAATGGGCGACACCGGGGAGCTGTTTTTT.

This chain links TRBV9 with TRBJ2-3; a possible D gene is TRBD1 (5 bases). CDR1 is SGDLS and CDR2 is YYNGEE in the germline V gene. This CDR3 is built from 13 residues. With 1 base removed from V and 5 bases from J, the gap between germline ends came to 8 bases. For the CDR3, the DNA is TGTGCCAGCAGCGTACTAGGGGAAGATACGCAGTATTTT. Its protein is CASSVLGEDTQYF.

This clone was observed many times. The V call is TRBV6-5, the J call TRBJ1-2; 7 nucleotides agree with TRBD1. The CDR3 extends over 13 amino acids. The germline CDR1 and CDR2 sequences are MNHEY and SVGAGI. J gave up 5 bases and V 5 bases, and 5 bases lay outside the gene matches. The CDR3 sequence: CASSPQGPYGYTF. The DNA for the CDR3 is TGTGCCAGCAGTCCACAGGGGCCATATGGCTACACCTTC.

The count of this clone is one. This chain connects TRBV6-1 to TRBJ1-2; D unresolved. The CDR3 extends over 12 amino acids. The V gene lost 2 bases and the J gene lost 14 bases, with 15 bases spanning the gap. Germline-derived CDR1 and CDR2 are MNHNS and SASEGT. Here the CDR3 reads CASSEWRTPGTF. In DNA form, the CDR3 reads TGTGCCAGCAGTGAATGGAGGACCCCGGGAACCTTC.

The rearrangement joins TRBV28 to TRBJ1-6; no definite D call. Trimming left V 3 bases short and J 3 bases short, with 9 bases between. Per the germline V gene, CDR1 is MDHEN and CDR2 is SYDVKM. The CDR3 runs 15 residues. The CDR3, as DNA: TGTGCCAGCAGTTTTCTCCAAGGCTATAATTCACCCCTCCACTTT. This sequence encodes CASSFLQGYNSPLHF.

This chain connects TRBV19 to TRBJ1-2, with 10 bases aligning to TRBD1. The CDR3 sequence is 16 residues long. With 5 bases clipped from V and 4 bases from J, the junction kept 10 bases outside the gene matches. From germline, CDR1 is LNHDA and CDR2 SQIVND (reference sequence). The CDR3 spells CASSPLGTGVGYGYTF. In DNA, the CDR3 is TGTGCCAGTAGTCCCCTAGGGACAGGGGTGGGCTATGGCTACACCTTC.

The gene calls are TRBV5-1 and TRBJ2-3; 12 bases agree with TRBD2. CDR1 and CDR2 from the germline V gene are SGHRS and YFSETQ. Trimming at V came to 4 bases and at J to 4 bases, leaving 7 bases not matched to a gene. This CDR3 is built from 16 residues. CDR3 nucleotides: TGCGCCAGCAGCCCAGCTCTAGCGGGGGGGCCAGATACGCAGTATTTT. It encodes CASSPALAGGPDTQYF.

In regard to this clone: Other DNA sequences within the sample encode an identical CDR3. The genes are TRBV6-5 and TRBJ1-1; possible D gene TRBD1, 6 bases. Germline values: CDR1 MNHEY, CDR2 SVGAGI. The CDR3 length is 14 residues. V was cut by 2 bases and J by 0 bases, with 7 bases left in between. The CDR3: CASSYGGMNTEAFF. CDR3 nucleotide sequence: TGTGCCAGCAGTTACGGGGGCATGAACACTGAAGCTTTCTTT.

V is TRBV6-5 and J is TRBJ2-3, with TRBD2 matching over 11 bases. CDR3 length equals 16 residues. The trim removed 4 bases at V and 0 bases at J, leaving 3 bases unmatched. Germline assignment: CDR1 MNHEY and CDR2 SVGAGI. The CDR3 protein is CASSWGTSGSTDTQYF. The CDR3 DNA is TGTGCCAGCAGTTGGGGGACTAGCGGTAGCACAGATACGCAGTATTTT.

The J gene is TRBJ2-3, the V gene TRBV7-2, with 7 bases lining up with TRBD1. CDR1 and CDR2 from the germline V gene are SGHTA and FQGNSA. The CDR3 has 15 amino acids. The junction had 9 bases not matched to a gene; V was cut back by 5 bases and J by 4 bases. The CDR3 region is CASSPRGTVPDTQYF. CDR3 nucleotide sequence: TGTGCCAGCAGCCCAAGGGGGACAGTCCCAGATACGCAGTATTTT.

The J gene is TRBJ1-1, the V gene TRBV28, with TRBD1 matching over 7 bases. Germline CDR1 reads MDHEN; CDR2 reads SYDVKM. The CDR3 extends over 14 amino acids. After removal of 4 bases from V and 1 base from J, the junction contained 3 bases not matched to a gene. The CDR3 sequence: CASSSGTANTEAFF. The CDR3 nucleotides are TGTGCCAGCAGTTCCGGGACAGCGAACACTGAAGCTTTCTTT.